This entry describes one T cell receptor (beta chain). This CDR3 region has 12 residues. Trimming removed 10 bases from V and 7 bases from J, with 16 bases in between. Germline CDR1 reads MNHEY; CDR2 reads SVGAGI. This sample stems from a study of blood T cell repertoires in COVID-19. Per the authors' pipeline: Amplifying reference gene primers gave estimates of nucleated cell counts. Profiled with immunoSEQ multiplex PCR; TCRdb holds only in-frame clones, not every one. The DNA was the basis for D and trimming; V, J and clone size are from that table. Of 350,000 or so clones listed, around 87% are singletons.

J is TRBJ1-2 and V is TRBV6-5; D is uncertain. Sequences were obtained from peripheral blood. This receptor was taken from a woman under 40 with COVID-19, enrolled during active disease. For the CDR3, the DNA is TGTGCCACCCGCTGGGTGGGAGGTGGCTACACCTTC. Translating it yields CATRWVGGGYTF.